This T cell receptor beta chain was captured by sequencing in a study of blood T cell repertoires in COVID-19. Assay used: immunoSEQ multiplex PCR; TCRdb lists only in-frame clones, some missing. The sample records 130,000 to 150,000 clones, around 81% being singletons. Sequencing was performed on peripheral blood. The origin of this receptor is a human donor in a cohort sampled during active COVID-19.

CDR3 amino acids: CASSFITISHEQYF. The CDR3 DNA sequence: TGTGCCAGCAGTTTCATTACGATTAGCCACGAGCAGTACTTC. J is TRBJ2-7 and V is TRBV28; D is ambiguous. Germline CDR1 and CDR2: MDHEN and SYDVKM. CDR3 length: 14 residues. The V gene lost 3 bases and the J gene lost 5 bases, with 14 bases spanning the gap.